The 27 T cell receptor beta chains reported below all come from one sample, sequenced in a study of OX40 agonist ivuxolimab in advanced cancers. Only in-frame clones appear in the TCRdb table, and some are missing; sequencing was by immunoSEQ multiplex PCR. The table includes about 38,000 clones, 80% to 90% detected once. This sample comprised CD4+ or CD8+ T cells sorted from blood, obtained in a trial of the OX40 agonist ivuxolimab. The receptors were gathered from an adult with an advanced solid tumor such as melanoma, head and neck, liver or kidney cancer.

The V gene is TRBV7-9, the J gene TRBJ2-5; the match to TRBD1 covers 10 bases. The CDR3 loop spans 16 amino acids. The germline gives CDR1 SEHNR, CDR2 FQNEAQ (reference sequence). The trim removed 5 bases at V and 1 base at J, leaving 7 bases unmatched. The CDR3 region is CASSSRDRGFQETQYF. CDR3 nucleotides: TGTGCCAGCAGCAGCCGGGACAGGGGCTTCCAAGAGACCCAGTACTTC.

V is TRBV4-1 and J is TRBJ2-7, with 8 bases lining up with TRBD1. V gave up 1 base and J gave up 5 bases; unmatched junction bases: 4. Germline values: CDR1 MGHRA, CDR2 YSYEKL. The CDR3 extends over 14 amino acids. CDR3: CASSQAWTGNEQYF. DNA of the CDR3: TGCGCCAGCAGCCAAGCTTGGACAGGGAACGAGCAGTACTTC.

The J gene is TRBJ1-5, the V gene TRBV29-1; no definite D call. The germline gives CDR1 SQVTM, CDR2 ANQGSEA. V shed 4 bases and J shed 2 bases, with 12 bases lying between them. This CDR3 contains 14 residues. The CDR3 loop reads CSVGWAAGNQPQHF. The CDR3 coding sequence is TGCAGCGTTGGGTGGGCTGCGGGCAATCAGCCCCAGCATTTT. Full variable domain (outside the CDR3, taken from reference TRBV29-1 and TRBJ1-5): SAVISQKPSRDICQRGTSLTIQCQVDSQVTMMFWYRQQPGQSLTLIATANQGSEATYESGFVIDKFPISRPNLTFSTLTVSNMSPEDSSIYLCSVGWAAGNQPQHFGDGTRLSIL.

In its sample, this clone was seen a few times. The chain carries TRBV6-5 and TRBJ1-5, with D unclear. Looked up from germline, CDR1 is MNHEY and CDR2 is SVGAGI. The CDR3 is made up of 12 amino acids. The V gene lost 4 bases and the J gene lost 6 bases, with 7 bases spanning the gap. The CDR3 protein is CASSSTGQPQHF. In DNA, the CDR3 is TGTGCCAGCAGTTCTACGGGTCAGCCCCAGCATTTT.

This rearrangement joins TRBV7-3 to TRBJ2-1, with a tentative D call TRBD1 (5 bases). Germline V lookup: CDR1 SGHTA, CDR2 FQGTGA. This CDR3 has 15 amino acids. V was cut by 5 bases and J by 0 bases, with 11 bases left in between. CDR3: CASSHGHSSYNEQFF. The CDR3 region has the DNA TGTGCCAGCAGCCACGGACATAGCTCCTACAATGAGCAGTTCTTC.

The rearrangement links TRBV21-1 to TRBJ2-1; the table's D call of TRBD1 was not tested on the DNA. TRBV21-1 is assigned pseudogene status. There are 15 residues in the CDR3. CDR3 in DNA: TGTGCCAGCAGCAAATATTTACAGGGGGGTGGTGAGCAGTTCTTC. As protein: CASSKYLQGGGEQFF.

Here the CDR3 reads CASSHHETGNYGYTF. The CDR3 DNA sequence: TGTGCCAGCAGTCACCACGAGACGGGCAACTATGGCTACACCTTC. V usage is TRBV2 and J usage is TRBJ1-2, with unresolved D. V lost 5 bases, J lost 2 bases, and 15 bases lay in between. Germline V gene sequence: CDR1 SNHLY, CDR2 FYNNEI. The CDR3 contains 15 residues.

The chain joins TRBV7-6 to TRBJ2-5, with 7 positions matching TRBD1. The J call could be wrong; TRBJ2-7 is a better fit for the DNA end. Germline assignment: CDR1 SGHVS and CDR2 FNYEAQ. This CDR3 contains 17 residues. The CDR3 region is CASSFGMKQGFMDEQYF. CDR3 in DNA: TGTGCCAGCAGCTTCGGCATGAAACAGGGGTTTATGGACGAGCAGTACTTC.

This sequence joins TRBV5-6 and TRBJ2-1; no clear D gene. Per germline, CDR1 SGHDT and CDR2 YYEEEE. This CDR3 has 13 amino acids. Between the trimmed V and J ends, which lost 6 bases and 4 bases, there was a span of 11 bases. In DNA form, the CDR3 reads TGTGCCAGCACCAAGGCGGCTTACAATGAGCAGTTCTTC. Protein: CASTKAAYNEQFF.

The V and J genes are TRBV5-4 and TRBJ1-1; a possible D gene is TRBD1 (5 bases). From germline, CDR1 is SGHNT and CDR2 YYREEE (reference sequence). V lost 7 bases, J lost 1 base, and 17 bases lay in between. The CDR3 is 15 amino acids. The CDR3: CASGPPGRQNTEAFF. The CDR3 coding sequence is TGTGCCAGCGGACCACCGGGACGGCAGAACACTGAAGCTTTCTTT.

Concerning this clone: The identical CDR3 is also encoded by other nucleotide sequences in the sample. J is TRBJ2-3 and V is TRBV13; D not resolved. V was shortened by 3 bases and J by 3 bases, with 4 bases between the two germline ends. The CDR3 has 12 residues. Germline CDR1 is PRHDT and CDR2 is FYEKMQ (reference sequence). The CDR3 DNA reads TGTGCCAGCAGCTTGGGGACAGATACGCAGTATTTT. Residues: CASSLGTDTQYF.

The rearrangement uses TRBV29-1 and TRBJ2-1, with D perhaps being TRBD1 or TRBD2 (5 bases each). Deletions cut 0 bases from V and 9 bases from J, with 9 bases between. The CDR3 contains 12 residues. The germline V gene has CDR1 SQVTM and CDR2 ANQGSEA. Written as DNA, the CDR3 is TGCAGCGTTGAAGATGGGGGTAGTGAGCAGTTCTTC. Its protein product is CSVEDGGSEQFF.

J is TRBJ2-7 and V is TRBV20-1; no clear D. V was trimmed by 3 bases and J by 7 bases, leaving 7 bases between them. The CDR3 consists of 10 residues. The germline V gene encodes CDR1 DFQATT and CDR2 SNEGSKA (reference sequence). The CDR3 here is CSARWPEQYF. The CDR3 coding sequence is TGCAGTGCTAGGTGGCCAGAGCAGTACTTC.

This chain joins TRBV13 and TRBJ2-5; D remains ambiguous. The CDR3 has 12 residues. Germline loops: CDR1 PRHDT, CDR2 FYEKMQ (reference sequence). V lost 9 bases, J lost 6 bases, and 14 bases lay in between. CDR3 protein: CASGPARKTQYF. The CDR3 nucleotides are TGTGCCAGTGGCCCGGCCCGGAAGACCCAGTACTTC.

The chain is built from TRBV18 and TRBJ2-1; D possibly corresponds to TRBD2 (6 bases). This CDR3 is 16 amino acids long. Germline V gene data show CDR1 as KGHSH and CDR2 as LQKENI. V was shortened by 4 bases and J by 6 bases, with 19 bases between the two germline ends. CDR3 in DNA: TGTGCCAGCTCACGTTATACCGGGACTGGGGGCAATGAGCAGTTCTTC. Translation: CASSRYTGTGGNEQFF.

The chain couples TRBV7-8 to TRBJ2-1; D unclear. CDR3 size: 11 residues. V was pared by 1 base and J by 9 bases, with 4 bases between. Germline CDR1 SGHVS, CDR2 FQNEAQ. DNA of the CDR3: TGTGCCAGCAGCTTAGATGGTGAGCAGTTCTTC. Translating gives CASSLDGEQFF.

This clone was observed once. This chain links TRBV28 with TRBJ1-5, with 7 bases fitting TRBD1. The germline V gene encodes CDR1 MDHEN and CDR2 SYDVKM. The CDR3 loop spans 14 amino acids. Trimming cost V 5 bases and J 7 bases; bases outside gene matches: 8. DNA of the CDR3: TGTGCCAGCAGTGAAGAGGGGGCTGACCAGCCCCAGCATTTT. Its protein product is CASSEEGADQPQHF.

This sequence joins TRBV4-3 and TRBJ2-7, with 8 positions matching TRBD2. Germline CDR1 and CDR2: LGHNA and YSLEER. This CDR3 region has 15 residues. V shed 5 bases and J 2 bases; nucleotides not matched to a gene: 8. CDR3 coding DNA: TGCGCCAGCAGCGATAGGAACGGGGGGGCCTACGAGCAGTACTTC. It encodes CASSDRNGGAYEQYF.

This chain links TRBV6-5 with TRBJ2-3, with D hard to call. The length of the CDR3 is 15 residues. The germline V gene encodes CDR1 MNHEY and CDR2 SVGAGI. Trimming pared 2 bases from V and 1 base from J, leaving 10 bases between. CDR3: CASSYTIIGTDTQYF. CDR3 DNA: TGTGCCAGCAGTTACACTATTATTGGCACAGATACGCAGTATTTT.

The chain couples TRBV9 to TRBJ2-7, with 9 bases lining up with TRBD1. V lost 0 bases and J lost 1; bases outside the gene matches: 2. The CDR3 runs to 15 residues. Germline loops: CDR1 SGDLS, CDR2 YYNGEE. Here the CDR3 reads CASSVEGTGSYEQYF. The CDR3 DNA sequence: TGTGCCAGCAGCGTAGAGGGGACAGGGTCCTACGAGCAGTACTTC.

This CDR3 reads CASSPQESGANEQYF. CDR3 in DNA: TGTGCCAGCAGTCCCCAGGAAAGCGGCGCCAACGAGCAGTACTTC. V is TRBV28 and J is TRBJ2-7, with D tentatively TRBD2 (5 bases). V was pared by 5 bases and J by 5 bases, with 19 bases between. Germline-derived CDR1 and CDR2 are MDHEN and SYDVKM. The CDR3 extends over 15 amino acids.

This clone has a single count. The rearrangement joins TRBV28 to TRBJ2-7; the match to TRBD1 covers 7 bases. Germline CDR1 reads MDHEN; CDR2 reads SYDVKM. This CDR3 comprises 15 residues. J lost 3 bases, V lost 6 bases, and 11 bases had no gene match. In DNA, the CDR3 is TGTGCCAGCAGACCCACAGGGGCAGGGGTCTACGAGCAGTACTTC. It encodes CASRPTGAGVYEQYF. The entire variable domain, with the rest obtained from reference TRBV28 and TRBJ2-7, is as follows: DVKVTQSSRYLVKRTGEKVFLECVQDMDHENMFWYRQDPGLGLRLIYFSYDVKMKEKGDIPEGYSVSREKKERFSLILESASTNQTSMYLCASRPTGAGVYEQYFGPGTRLTVT.

The V gene is TRBV10-2, the J gene TRBJ2-5, with 13 bases aligning to TRBD2. The CDR3 consists of 17 residues. With V trimmed by 1 base and J by 1 base, 3 bases remained unmatched. Per germline, CDR1 WSHSY and CDR2 SAAADI. This CDR3 is CASSEWTSGGFQETQYF. CDR3 nucleotide sequence: TGCGCCAGCAGTGAGTGGACTAGCGGGGGTTTCCAAGAGACCCAGTACTTC.

The chain recombines TRBV7-3 with TRBJ2-2; weak D call: TRBD1 (6 bases). Germline CDR1 and CDR2: SGHTA and FQGTGA. Trimming took 4 bases from V and 1 from J, leaving 7 bases between them. CDR3 length equals 14 residues. CDR3 in amino acids: CASSSDRNTGELFF. The CDR3 bases are TGTGCCAGCAGCTCGGACAGGAACACCGGGGAGCTGTTTTTT. Supplemented by reference TRBV7-3 and TRBJ2-2, the full variable domain reads GAGVSQTPSNKVTEKGKYVELRCDPISGHTALYWYRQSLGQGPEFLIYFQGTGAADDSGLPNDRFFAVRPEGSVSTLKIQRTERGDSAVYLCASSSDRNTGELFFGEGSRLTVL.

The CDR3 DNA is TGTGCCAGCAGCTTAAACCCCAATGAGCAGTTCTTC. Its translation: CASSLNPNEQFF. This chain joins TRBV11-2 and TRBJ2-1; D gene uncertain. Trimming removed 2 bases from V and 6 bases from J, with 5 bases in between. Germline assignment: CDR1 SGHAT and CDR2 FQNNGV. The CDR3 contains 12 residues.

The sample holds many counts of this clone. The chain recombines TRBV19 with TRBJ1-4, with D possibly TRBD1 on 5 matching bases. The CDR3 is made up of 16 amino acids. Germline CDR1 LNHDA, CDR2 SQIVND (reference sequence). Trimming left V 5 bases short and J 8 bases short, with 21 bases between. The CDR3 sequence is CASSLEHRNIREKLFF. CDR3 coding DNA: TGTGCCAGTAGTTTGGAACACAGGAATATTCGAGAAAAACTGTTTTTT.

V is TRBV4-3 and J is TRBJ2-5; TRBD2 agrees at 10 bases. J was trimmed by 4 bases and V by 0 bases; bases with no gene match: 5. The germline V gene encodes CDR1 LGHNA and CDR2 YSLEER. CDR3 length equals 16 residues. The CDR3 nucleotides are TGCGCCAGCAGCCAAGATCCCCTAGCGGGGGTAGAGACCCAGTACTTC. This translates into CASSQDPLAGVETQYF.